This T cell receptor (beta chain) is from a study of PD-1 blockade in mismatch repair-deficient tumors. Turning to the study itself: All were previously treated, progressing patients with some twelve mismatch repair-deficient cancer types. Overall study findings and caveats: Rapid post-treatment expansion, then contraction, generally preceding radiologic response, marked tumor-resident clones.

Details on this clone: Its cognate antigen is unknown.

Repertoires were generated with immunoSEQ multiplex PCR, while TCRdb's copy carries only in-frame clones and drops some. The table records 100,000 to 150,000 clones, approximately 90% of them present only once. There are 14 residues in the CDR3. In germline, CDR1 is WNHNN, CDR2 SYGVQD (reference sequence). V gave up 6 bases and J gave up 0 bases; unmatched junction bases: 4. All patients were mismatch repair deficient, assessed by either PCR or immunohistochemistry. TCR sequencing covered a few patients who responded to pembrolizumab. The sequence derives from an adult with mismatch repair-deficient cancer. The sequenced sample was peripheral blood, obtained 44 weeks after starting pembrolizumab. The chain uses TRBV10-1 and TRBJ1-1; 7 positions match TRBD1. The CDR3 nucleotides read TGCGCCAGCAGCCACGGGACAGTGAACACTGAAGCTTTCTTT. Translating it yields CASSHGTVNTEAFF.